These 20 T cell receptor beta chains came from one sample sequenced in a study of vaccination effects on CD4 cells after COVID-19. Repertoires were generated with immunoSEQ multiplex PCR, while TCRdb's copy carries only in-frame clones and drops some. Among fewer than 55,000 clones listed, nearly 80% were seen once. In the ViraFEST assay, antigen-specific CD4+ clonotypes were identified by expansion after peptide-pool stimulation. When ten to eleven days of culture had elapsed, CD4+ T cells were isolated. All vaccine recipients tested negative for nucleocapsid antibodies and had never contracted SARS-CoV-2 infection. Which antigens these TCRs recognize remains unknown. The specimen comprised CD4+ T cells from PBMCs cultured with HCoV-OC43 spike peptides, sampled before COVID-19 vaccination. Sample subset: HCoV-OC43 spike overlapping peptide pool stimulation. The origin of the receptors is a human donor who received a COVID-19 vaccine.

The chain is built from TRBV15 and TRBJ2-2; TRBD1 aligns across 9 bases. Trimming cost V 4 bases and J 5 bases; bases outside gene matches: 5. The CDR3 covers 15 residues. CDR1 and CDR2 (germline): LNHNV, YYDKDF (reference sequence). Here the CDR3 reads CATSKQGAGTGELFF. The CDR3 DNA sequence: TGTGCCACCAGCAAACAGGGGGCTGGGACCGGGGAGCTGTTTTTT. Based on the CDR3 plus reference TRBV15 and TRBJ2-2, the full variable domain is DAMVIQNPRYQVTQFGKPVTLSCSQTLNHNVMYWYQQKSSQAPKLLFHYYDKDFNNEADTPDNFQSRRPNTSFCFLDIRSPGLGDTAMYLCATSKQGAGTGELFFGEGSRLTVL.

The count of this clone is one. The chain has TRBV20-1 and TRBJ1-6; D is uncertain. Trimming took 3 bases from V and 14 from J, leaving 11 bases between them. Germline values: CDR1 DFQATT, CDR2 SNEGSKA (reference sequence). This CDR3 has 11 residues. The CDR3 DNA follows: TGCAGTGCTAGGGCGACACATACCCTCCACTTT. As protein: CSARATHTLHF.

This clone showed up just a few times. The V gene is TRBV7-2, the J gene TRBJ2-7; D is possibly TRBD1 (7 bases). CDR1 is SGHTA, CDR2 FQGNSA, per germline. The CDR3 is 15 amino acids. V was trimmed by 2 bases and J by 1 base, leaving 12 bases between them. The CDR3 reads CASSLRGTDSYEQYV. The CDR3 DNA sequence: TGTGCCAGCAGCTTACGCGGGACAGATTCCTACGAGCAGTACGTC.

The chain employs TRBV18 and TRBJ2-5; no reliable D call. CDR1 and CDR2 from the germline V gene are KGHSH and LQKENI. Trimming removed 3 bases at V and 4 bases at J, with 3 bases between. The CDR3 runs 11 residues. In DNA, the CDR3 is TGTGCCAGCTCACCGGCAGAGACCCAGTACTTC. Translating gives CASSPAETQYF.

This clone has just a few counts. The CDR3 spells CASSSSSGGETQYF. CDR3 nucleotide sequence: TGCGCCAGCAGTTCCTCTAGCGGGGGAGAGACCCAGTACTTC. The chain has TRBV5-1 and TRBJ2-5, with 10 bases lining up with TRBD2. Germline lookup yields CDR1 SGHRS and CDR2 YFSETQ. The CDR3 totals 14 residues. With V trimmed by 5 bases and J by 4 bases, 5 bases remained unmatched.

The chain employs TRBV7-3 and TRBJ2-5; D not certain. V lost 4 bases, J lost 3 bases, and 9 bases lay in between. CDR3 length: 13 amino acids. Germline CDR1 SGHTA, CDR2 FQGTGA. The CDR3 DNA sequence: TGTGCCAGCAGCTCCGAAAGCAAAGAGACCCAGTACTTC. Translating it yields CASSSESKETQYF.

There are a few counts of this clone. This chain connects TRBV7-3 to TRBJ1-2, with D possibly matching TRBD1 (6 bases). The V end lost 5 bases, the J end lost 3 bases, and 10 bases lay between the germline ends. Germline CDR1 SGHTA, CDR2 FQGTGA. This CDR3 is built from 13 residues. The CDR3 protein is CASSLGGDYGYTF. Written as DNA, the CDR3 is TGTGCCAGCAGCCTAGGGGGGGACTATGGCTACACCTTC. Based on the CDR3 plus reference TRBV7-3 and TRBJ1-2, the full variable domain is GAGVSQTPSNKVTEKGKYVELRCDPISGHTALYWYRQSLGQGPEFLIYFQGTGAADDSGLPNDRFFAVRPEGSVSTLKIQRTERGDSAVYLCASSLGGDYGYTFGSGTRLTVV.

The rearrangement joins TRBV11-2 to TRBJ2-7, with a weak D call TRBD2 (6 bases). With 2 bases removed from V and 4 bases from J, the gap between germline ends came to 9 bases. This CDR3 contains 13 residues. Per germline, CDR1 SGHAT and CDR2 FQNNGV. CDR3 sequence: CASSLSGPYEQYV. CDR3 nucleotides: TGTGCCAGCAGCTTAAGCGGGCCATACGAGCAGTACGTC.

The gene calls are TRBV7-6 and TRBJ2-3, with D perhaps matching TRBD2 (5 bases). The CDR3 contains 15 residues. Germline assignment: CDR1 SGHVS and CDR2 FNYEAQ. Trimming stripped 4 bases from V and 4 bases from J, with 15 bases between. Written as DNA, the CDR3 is TGTGCCAGCAGCTCCTTTAGCGTTAGTGCAGATACGCAGTATTTT. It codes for CASSSFSVSADTQYF.

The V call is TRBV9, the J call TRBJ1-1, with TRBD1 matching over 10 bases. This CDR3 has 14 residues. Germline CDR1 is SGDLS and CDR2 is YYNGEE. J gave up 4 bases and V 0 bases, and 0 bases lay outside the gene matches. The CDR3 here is CASSVGDRGTEAFF. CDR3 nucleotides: TGTGCCAGCAGCGTAGGGGACAGGGGCACTGAAGCTTTCTTT.

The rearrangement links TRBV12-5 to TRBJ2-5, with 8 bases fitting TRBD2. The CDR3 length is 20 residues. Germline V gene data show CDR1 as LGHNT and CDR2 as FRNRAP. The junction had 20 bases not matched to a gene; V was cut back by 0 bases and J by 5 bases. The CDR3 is CASGLVSILAGGNLHETQYF. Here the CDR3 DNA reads TGTGCTAGTGGTTTGGTATCTATATTGGCGGGGGGAAACCTCCATGAGACCCAGTACTTC.

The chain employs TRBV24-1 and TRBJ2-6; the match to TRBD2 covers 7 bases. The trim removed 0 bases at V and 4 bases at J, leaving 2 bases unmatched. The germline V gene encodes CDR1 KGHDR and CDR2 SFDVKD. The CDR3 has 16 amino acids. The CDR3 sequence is CATSDLAGEGANVLTF. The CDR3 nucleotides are TGTGCCACCAGTGATTTGGCGGGGGAGGGGGCCAACGTCCTGACTTTC.

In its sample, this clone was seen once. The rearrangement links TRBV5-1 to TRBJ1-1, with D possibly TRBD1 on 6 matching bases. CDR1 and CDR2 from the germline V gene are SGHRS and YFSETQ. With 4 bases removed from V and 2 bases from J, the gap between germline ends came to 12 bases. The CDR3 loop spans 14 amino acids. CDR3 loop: CASSRGAQNTEAFF. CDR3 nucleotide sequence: TGCGCCAGCAGCCGGGGGGCGCAAAACACTGAAGCTTTCTTT.

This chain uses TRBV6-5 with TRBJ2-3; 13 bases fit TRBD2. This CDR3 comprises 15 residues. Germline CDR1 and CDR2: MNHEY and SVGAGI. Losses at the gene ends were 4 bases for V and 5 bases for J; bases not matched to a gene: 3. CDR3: CASSSRLAGGDTQYF. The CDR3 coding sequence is TGTGCCAGCAGTTCTAGACTAGCGGGGGGAGATACGCAGTATTTT.

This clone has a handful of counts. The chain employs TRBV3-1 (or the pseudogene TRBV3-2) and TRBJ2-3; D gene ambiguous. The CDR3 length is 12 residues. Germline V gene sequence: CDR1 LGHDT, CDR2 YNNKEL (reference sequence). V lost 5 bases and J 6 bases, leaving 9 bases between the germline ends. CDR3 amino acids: CASSSTRDTQYF. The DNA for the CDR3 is TGTGCCAGCAGCTCCACAAGGGATACGCAGTATTTT.

CDR3 sequence: CASSKGQGLPSYNEQFF. The CDR3 bases are TGTGCCAGCAGCAAGGGACAGGGTTTGCCATCCTACAATGAGCAGTTCTTC. The rearrangement links TRBV7-3 to TRBJ2-1; 9 positions agree with TRBD1. The CDR3 length is 17 residues. Germline V lookup: CDR1 SGHTA, CDR2 FQGTGA. Trimming at V came to 5 bases and at J to 1 base, leaving 9 bases not matched to a gene. Filled out from reference TRBV7-3 and TRBJ2-1, the complete variable domain reads GAGVSQTPSNKVTEKGKYVELRCDPISGHTALYWYRQSLGQGPEFLIYFQGTGAADDSGLPNDRFFAVRPEGSVSTLKIQRTERGDSAVYLCASSKGQGLPSYNEQFFGPGTRLTVL.

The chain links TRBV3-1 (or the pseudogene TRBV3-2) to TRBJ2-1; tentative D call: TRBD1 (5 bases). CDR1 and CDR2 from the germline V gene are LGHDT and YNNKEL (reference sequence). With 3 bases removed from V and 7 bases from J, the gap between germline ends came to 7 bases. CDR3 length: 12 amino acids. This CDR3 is CASSQGRNEQFF. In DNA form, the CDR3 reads TGTGCCAGCAGCCAGGGGCGGAATGAGCAGTTCTTC.

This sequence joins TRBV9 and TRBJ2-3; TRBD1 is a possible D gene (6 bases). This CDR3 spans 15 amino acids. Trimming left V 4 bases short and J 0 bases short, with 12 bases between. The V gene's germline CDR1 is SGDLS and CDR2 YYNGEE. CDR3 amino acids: CASSQTGQSTDTQYF. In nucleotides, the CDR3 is TGTGCCAGCAGCCAAACGGGACAAAGCACAGATACGCAGTATTTT. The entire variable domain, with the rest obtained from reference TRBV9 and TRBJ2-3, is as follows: DSGVTQTPKHLITATGQRVTLRCSPRSGDLSVYWYQQSLDQGLQFLIQYYNGEERAKGNILERFSAQQFPDLHSELNLSSLELGDSALYFCASSQTGQSTDTQYFGPGTRLTVL.

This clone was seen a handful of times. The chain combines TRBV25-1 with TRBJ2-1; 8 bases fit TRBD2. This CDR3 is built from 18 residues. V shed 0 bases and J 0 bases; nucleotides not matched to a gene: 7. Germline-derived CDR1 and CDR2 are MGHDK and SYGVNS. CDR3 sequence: CASSEYGGGRSSYNEQFF. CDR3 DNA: TGTGCCAGCAGTGAATACGGGGGGGGGAGAAGCTCCTACAATGAGCAGTTCTTC.

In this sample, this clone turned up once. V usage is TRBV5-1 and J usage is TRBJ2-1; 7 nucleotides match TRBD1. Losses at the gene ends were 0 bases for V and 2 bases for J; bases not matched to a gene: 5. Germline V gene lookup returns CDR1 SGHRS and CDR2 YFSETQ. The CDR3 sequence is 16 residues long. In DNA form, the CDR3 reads TGCGCCAGCAGCTTGGCGACAGGGTTAACCTACAATGAGCAGTTCTTC. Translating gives CASSLATGLTYNEQFF.